This T cell receptor (beta chain) was sequenced in a study of human T cells and chemical hapten exposure. Study information: TCR yields per sample varied, mainly owing to small pooled library volume differences.

Study-level results: Following DPC sensitization, TCRs present above 1 in 1000 frequency showed no change.

Time point specified: healthy volunteer bleed at 2 weeks. The template was total RNA from unfractionated whole blood. At least ten counts were recorded for this clonotype. Its antigen is unidentified. This CDR3 comprises 17 residues. CDR1 is LGHDT, CDR2 YNNKEL, per germline (reference sequence). V was clipped by 1 base and J by 6 bases; unmatched bases: 9. The library labeled individual cDNA molecules by adding unique molecular identifiers to them. Authors' processing steps: A per-sample median of about 94,000 TCRs was observed, with counts ranging from roughly 20,000 to 750,000. A single record per CDR3 protein comes from TCRdb applying MiXCR to the RACE reads. The V and J calls and clone size are TCRdb's, not the authors'. The data contain about 46,000 distinct CDR3 sequences, approximately 4.5% of them singletons.

This clonotype was sampled from a female donor in good health. Some clones in this sample may be carry-over from other donors' samples. This chain links TRBV3-1 with TRBJ2-3; 11 bases line up with TRBD2. The sample was whole blood. CDR3 in amino acids: CASSQVSSGGSTDTQYF. The CDR3 DNA reads TGTGCCAGCAGCCAAGTGTCTAGCGGGGGGTCGACTGATACGCAGTATTTT.